The present TCR beta chain was sequenced within a study of tumor-infiltrating lymphocytes in primary liver carcinoma. Overall study: Maximum tumor diameters ranged from about 4 to 10 cm, stage T1-T3 N0M0.

Taking roughly 20-32 mg of unsorted bulk tissue, the authors co-extracted RNA and DNA. This CDR3 has 13 amino acids. Germline V gene data show CDR1 as WSHSY and CDR2 as SAAADI. Using a constant-region primer together with ProtoScript II reverse transcriptase, TCR beta cDNA was made from about 500 ng of total RNA. Nested multiplex PCR, run for three rounds with slightly modified ARM-PCR, yielded TCR beta libraries. The two initial PCR rounds, approximately 10 cycles each, used TRBV1-TRBV30 forward and C-beta reverse primers. TCRdb redid the calling of the multiplex PCR reads with MiXCR, one entry per CDR3 protein. The table shows 100,000 to 150,000 distinct CDR3 sequences, with around 64% occurring only once. Turning to this clonotype: This sequence may be a read error, since a much larger clone differs from it by one base.

The TCR originated in an older woman with primary liver carcinoma and hepatitis B virus infection. Material for sequencing was liver tumor tissue from sampling region 3. Subset indicated: tumor region T3, left-lateral pole. This chain joins TRBV10-2 and TRBJ1-2; maybe TRBD1 (6 bases). The CDR3 DNA follows: TGCGCCAGCGGTGAACAGGGTTTTTATGGCTACACCTTC. Translation: CASGEQGFYGYTF.